The present entry profiles one T cell receptor (beta chain) with its context. This entry belongs to a study of shared clonotypes between healthy human individuals. Profiling relied on immunoSEQ multiplex PCR, and the TCRdb table lists in-frame clones only, not all of them. This table has 2,500,000 or so clones, 90% to 95% appearing once. Germline CDR1 reads SGHRS; CDR2 reads YFSETQ. V was pared by 7 bases and J by 3 bases, with 14 bases between. This CDR3 comprises 14 residues. Sequenced sample: naive CD4+ T cells from PBMCs. The sample's subset: CD45RA+ positively selected. V gene TRBV5-1 combines with J gene TRBJ2-1; D is possibly TRBD2 (6 bases). This receptor was taken from a young man in good health. Some clones in this sample may be carry-over from other donors' samples. CDR3 nucleotide sequence: TGCGCCAGCGCCACGGAGGGGTACTACAATGAGCAGTTCTTC. This codes for CASATEGYYNEQFF.